Following are 32 T cell receptor beta chains from one sample sequenced in a study of blood T cell repertoires in COVID-19. Only in-frame clones appear in the TCRdb table, and some are missing; sequencing was by immunoSEQ multiplex PCR. The sample includes some 290,000 clones, approximately 91% of them seen just once. Input material: peripheral blood. The receptors derive from a woman aged 30 to 39 with COVID-19, enrolled during active disease.

V usage is TRBV6-1 and J usage is TRBJ2-3, with 8 bases identical to TRBD2. The CDR3 loop spans 16 amino acids. V lost 0 bases to trimming and J lost 4 bases; unmatched junction nucleotides: 6. CDR1 is MNHNS and CDR2 is SASEGT in the germline V gene. In DNA form, the CDR3 reads TGTGCCAGCAGTGAAGCCCCCGGGACTAGTGCAGATACGCAGTATTTT. It encodes CASSEAPGTSADTQYF.

This clone was recorded once. V and J are TRBV5-6 and TRBJ1-1; no clear D gene. Germline-derived CDR1 and CDR2 are SGHDT and YYEEEE. CDR3 size: 15 residues. V was trimmed by 5 bases and J by 5 bases, leaving 19 bases between them. The CDR3 reads CASRPTANPWTEAFF. As DNA, the CDR3 is TGTGCCAGCAGACCTACCGCCAACCCGTGGACTGAAGCTTTCTTT. Variable domain in full (rest from reference TRBV5-6 and TRBJ1-1): DAGVTQSPTHLIKTRGQQVTLRCSPKSGHDTVSWYQQALGQGPQFIFQYYEEEERQRGNFPDRFSGHQFPNYSSELNVNALLLGDSALYLCASRPTANPWTEAFFGQGTRLTVV.

This clone is a singleton in its sample. The chain uses TRBV7-8 and TRBJ1-2; maybe TRBD1 (6 bases). Germline-derived CDR1 and CDR2 are SGHVS and FQNEAQ. The V end lost 8 bases, the J end lost 7 bases, and 17 bases lay between the germline ends. The CDR3 totals 13 residues. The CDR3 spells CASGMAGAFGYTF. CDR3 coding DNA: TGTGCCAGCGGAATGGCAGGGGCCTTTGGCTACACCTTC.

Concerning this clone itself: Other DNA sequences in this sample translate to the same CDR3. The chain couples TRBV2 to TRBJ2-7; 8 nucleotides match TRBD1. CDR3 length equals 15 residues. Trimming cost V 4 bases and J 5 bases; bases outside gene matches: 10. In germline, CDR1 is SNHLY, CDR2 FYNNEI. CDR3 loop: CASSVGGRGPHEQYF. The CDR3, as DNA: TGTGCCAGCAGTGTTGGGGGCAGGGGGCCCCACGAGCAGTACTTC.

This chain links TRBV7-2 with TRBJ2-1; no firm D call. Germline V gene lookup returns CDR1 SGHTA and CDR2 FQGNSA. V was shortened by 1 base and J by 8 bases, with 6 bases between the two germline ends. CDR3 length: 12 amino acids. CDR3 loop: CASSLVRDEQFF. CDR3 DNA sequence: TGTGCCAGCAGCTTAGTTCGGGATGAGCAGTTCTTC. Supplemented by reference TRBV7-2 and TRBJ2-1, the full variable domain reads GAGVSQSPSNKVTEKGKDVELRCDPISGHTALYWYRQSLGQGLEFLIYFQGNSAPDKSGLPSDRFSAERTGGSVSTLTIQRTQQEDSAVYLCASSLVRDEQFFGPGTRLTVL.

The chain links TRBV28 to TRBJ2-2, with a weak D call TRBD1 (7 bases). V dropped 5 bases and J dropped 5 bases, with 15 bases sitting between them. The CDR3 sequence is 15 residues long. Germline V gives CDR1 MDHEN, CDR2 SYDVKM. The CDR3 here is CASSAESGGTGELFF. CDR3 DNA sequence: TGTGCCAGCAGTGCCGAATCAGGGGGGACCGGGGAGCTGTTTTTT.

The chain links TRBV5-4 to TRBJ2-3; TRBD2 matches at 9 bases. V trimming: 3 bases; J trimming: 6 bases; junction bases outside the gene matches: 5. The CDR3 is 14 amino acids. Germline loops: CDR1 SGHNT, CDR2 YYREEE (reference sequence). This CDR3 is CASSSRLAADTQYF. CDR3 DNA sequence: TGTGCCAGCAGCTCCCGACTAGCGGCGGATACGCAGTATTTT.

The V gene is TRBV3-1 (or the pseudogene TRBV3-2), the J gene TRBJ1-1; unclear D gene. V was trimmed by 4 bases and J by 4 bases, leaving 13 bases between them. The CDR3 totals 14 residues. CDR1 LGHDT and CDR2 YNNKEL come from the germline V gene (reference sequence). The CDR3 region is CASSLPGGTTEAFF. Written as DNA, the CDR3 is TGTGCCAGCAGCCTCCCGGGAGGAACCACTGAAGCTTTCTTT.

V is TRBV9 and J is TRBJ1-4, with a possible D match to TRBD1 (6 bases). This CDR3 is 15 amino acids long. V lost 4 bases, J lost 8 bases, and 18 bases lay in between. Germline CDR1 is SGDLS and CDR2 is YYNGEE. The chain's CDR3 is CASSPRRTGMEKLFF. Here the CDR3 DNA reads TGTGCCAGCAGCCCCCGACGAACAGGGATGGAAAAACTGTTTTTT.

V and J are TRBV4-1 and TRBJ1-2, with D perhaps TRBD1 (6 bases). Trimming removed 4 bases from V and 1 base from J, with 10 bases in between. This CDR3 spans 14 amino acids. Germline CDR1 is MGHRA and CDR2 is YSYEKL. The CDR3 region is CASSPRQVNYGYTF. The CDR3 bases are TGCGCCAGCAGCCCCCGACAGGTTAACTATGGCTACACCTTC.

This chain connects TRBV11-2 to TRBJ1-4; D not resolved. This CDR3 is 17 amino acids long. Germline CDR1 and CDR2: SGHAT and FQNNGV. V lost 5 bases to trimming and J lost 1 base, with 17 bases between them. The CDR3 region is CASSPVGKPRTNEKLFF. CDR3 nucleotide sequence: TGTGCCAGCAGCCCAGTCGGGAAACCACGAACTAATGAAAAACTGTTTTTT.

The CDR3 nucleotides are TGTGCCAGCAGCCCAGGACAGGGACGAAACACCATATATTTT. Residues: CASSPGQGRNTIYF. The rearrangement joins TRBV5-4 to TRBJ1-3; 8 nucleotides agree with TRBD1. The germline CDR1 and CDR2 sequences are SGHNT and YYREEE (reference sequence). The junction had 5 bases not matched to a gene; V was cut back by 4 bases and J by 5 bases. The CDR3 is 14 residues long.

The V call is TRBV29-1, the J call TRBJ1-2; D is perhaps TRBD1 (5 bases). Germline V CDR1 and CDR2: SQVTM, ANQGSEA. The germline V and J ends were trimmed by 4 bases and 8 bases, with 26 bases remaining between them. CDR3 length: 16 amino acids. CDR3 bases: TGCAGCGTTGGAGAGCGGGGCGGGGGATTGTCTCGAGGCTACACCTTC. Amino acids: CSVGERGGGLSRGYTF.

Only a few counts were recorded for this clone. The chain joins TRBV5-1 to TRBJ2-1; 8 nucleotides line up with TRBD1. The CDR3 sequence is 15 residues long. CDR1 and CDR2 from the germline V gene are SGHRS and YFSETQ. V shed 1 base, J shed 10 bases, and the junction held 10 bases outside the gene matches. The CDR3 loop is CASSLMDRVVDEQFF. Written as DNA, the CDR3 is TGCGCCAGCAGCTTGATGGACAGGGTAGTAGACGAGCAGTTCTTC.

The genes are TRBV27 and TRBJ2-3; tentative D call: TRBD2 (5 bases). V was shortened by 6 bases and J by 6 bases, with 13 bases between the two germline ends. Germline assignment: CDR1 MNHEY and CDR2 SMNVEV (reference sequence). This CDR3 has 13 amino acids. The DNA for the CDR3 is TGTGCCAGCAGCCTCCCCGGGGAGGATACGCAGTATTTT. Its translation: CASSLPGEDTQYF.

This chain links TRBV11-2 with TRBJ2-1; 7 bases map to TRBD2. CDR1 and CDR2 (germline): SGHAT, FQNNGV. This CDR3 comprises 13 residues. J lost 6 bases, V lost 1 base, and 0 bases had no gene match. As DNA, the CDR3 is TGTGCCAGCAGCTTAGCGGGGGGCAATGAGCAGTTCTTC. Its translation is CASSLAGGNEQFF.

The chain carries TRBV5-1 and TRBJ2-7; possibly TRBD1 for D (7 bases). The CDR3 is 18 residues long. Germline V gene data show CDR1 as SGHRS and CDR2 as YFSETQ. V gave up 5 bases and J gave up 4 bases, with 28 bases separating them. DNA of the CDR3: TGCGCCAGCAGTCCAAGTGACCTTTGGGCAGGGGGGACGTACGAGCAGTACTTC. Amino acids: CASSPSDLWAGGTYEQYF.

The rearrangement uses TRBV5-8 and TRBJ2-7; D not resolved. V was trimmed by 4 bases and J by 6 bases, leaving 17 bases between them. This CDR3 spans 14 amino acids. The V gene's germline CDR1 is SGHTS and CDR2 YDEGEE. The DNA of the CDR3 is TGTGCCAGCAGCGTACGTCAGGTCGCCTCCGAGCAGTACTTC. Translation: CASSVRQVASEQYF.

The chain couples TRBV18 to TRBJ2-1, with 12 positions matching TRBD2. Trimming at V came to 0 bases and at J to 7 bases, leaving 16 bases not matched to a gene. This CDR3 is built from 20 residues. The V gene's germline CDR1 is KGHSH and CDR2 LQKENI. CDR3 nucleotides: TGTGCCAGCTCACCACCTCTGGCTAGCGGGAGGGCCCGAGGGGGAAATGAGCAGTTCTTC. Amino acids: CASSPPLASGRARGGNEQFF.

The rearrangement uses TRBV28 and TRBJ2-7; TRBD2 matches at 9 bases. The V gene's germline CDR1 is MDHEN and CDR2 SYDVKM. This CDR3 is 14 amino acids long. V gave up 6 bases and J gave up 6 bases; unmatched junction bases: 9. The CDR3 coding sequence is TGTGCCAGCAGAGAGGGCGGGAGGGCCATCGAGCAGTACTTC. Residues: CASREGGRAIEQYF.

V usage is TRBV10-3 and J usage is TRBJ1-1; TRBD1 matches at 7 bases. Trimming took 7 bases from V and 3 from J; bases not matched to a gene: 8. Germline V gene sequence: CDR1 ENHRY, CDR2 SYGVKD. The CDR3 has 14 amino acids. This CDR3 reads CAITEKGGDTEAFF. CDR3 nucleotides: TGTGCCATCACCGAGAAAGGGGGCGACACTGAAGCTTTCTTT.

The CDR3 is CASSPRGGAGEKLFF. As DNA, the CDR3 is TGTGCCAGCAGCCCAAGGGGTGGGGCTGGTGAAAAACTGTTTTTT. V is TRBV7-2 and J is TRBJ1-4; possible D gene TRBD1, 5 bases. Germline CDR1 and CDR2: SGHTA and FQGNSA. CDR3 size: 15 residues. Trimming removed 5 bases at V and 7 bases at J, with 17 bases between.

The V gene is TRBV7-2, the J gene TRBJ2-5, with D maybe TRBD2 (5 bases). Germline loops: CDR1 SGHTA, CDR2 FQGNSA. V was cut by 3 bases and J by 7 bases, with 15 bases left in between. The CDR3 contains 14 residues. The CDR3 here is CASSFEGLVGTQYF. The CDR3 DNA sequence: TGTGCCAGCAGCTTCGAGGGCCTCGTTGGGACCCAGTACTTC.

The chain recombines TRBV6-5 with TRBJ2-7, with a possible D match to TRBD1 (6 bases). The CDR3 has 15 amino acids. The germline gives CDR1 MNHEY, CDR2 SVGAGI. Trimming took off 6 bases at V and 7 bases at J, with 22 bases between the two ends. The CDR3 coding sequence is TGTGCCAGCAGCCGCGGCGTCGGACAGCTCTCAGAGCAGTACTTC. Its protein is CASSRGVGQLSEQYF.

CDR3 sequence (DNA): TGCAGTGCTAGTAGAGGGAAGAACCAGCCCCAGCATTTT. It specifies CSASRGKNQPQHF. V is TRBV20-1 and J is TRBJ1-5; D not certain. The CDR3 sequence is 13 residues long. Germline CDR1 and CDR2: DFQATT and SNEGSKA (reference sequence). Trimming removed 3 bases at V and 7 bases at J, with 13 bases between.

The CDR3 DNA follows: TGTGCCAGCTCACCGGGACAGGAGAACACTGAAGCTTTCTTT. The encoded protein is CASSPGQENTEAFF. J is TRBJ1-1 and V is TRBV18, with 8 bases identical to TRBD1. The germline gives CDR1 KGHSH, CDR2 LQKENI. The trim removed 3 bases at V and 1 base at J, leaving 1 base unmatched. The CDR3 covers 14 residues.

This chain uses TRBV18 with TRBJ1-4, with 7 bases lining up with TRBD1. Germline trimming cut 2 bases from V and 5 bases from J; bases unmatched to any gene: 2. Germline lookup yields CDR1 KGHSH and CDR2 LQKENI. This CDR3 has 14 residues. In nucleotides, the CDR3 is TGTGCCAGCTCACCAGGGACAGCAAATGAAAAACTGTTTTTT. It specifies CASSPGTANEKLFF.

The chain uses TRBV3-1 (or the pseudogene TRBV3-2) and TRBJ1-4, with 7 bases that match TRBD1. Unmatched junction bases numbered 10, after V lost 4 bases and J lost 8 bases. CDR3 length equals 15 residues. Germline V gives CDR1 LGHDT, CDR2 YNNKEL (reference sequence). DNA of the CDR3: TGTGCCAGCAGCCTACGACAGGGAAGGACAGAAAAACTGTTTTTT. This gives the protein CASSLRQGRTEKLFF.

Written as DNA, the CDR3 is TGTGCCAGCAGTTTCGGGGGACGTGCTTTCTTT. Translation: CASSFGGRAFF. The chain combines TRBV27 with TRBJ1-1; TRBD1 is a possible D gene (5 bases). V lost 3 bases and J 11 bases, leaving 10 bases between the germline ends. Looked up from germline, CDR1 is MNHEY and CDR2 is SMNVEV (reference sequence). The CDR3 has 11 amino acids.

V is TRBV27 and J is TRBJ2-7; 7 positions agree with TRBD2. The CDR3 covers 13 residues. Trimming cost V 2 bases and J 4 bases; bases outside gene matches: 2. The germline V gene encodes CDR1 MNHEY and CDR2 SMNVEV (reference sequence). CDR3 sequence reads: CASSLIGRYEQYF. CDR3 in DNA: TGTGCCAGCAGTTTAATCGGGAGGTACGAGCAGTACTTC.

The chain combines TRBV28 with TRBJ1-1; a possible D gene is TRBD1 (5 bases). The germline CDR1 and CDR2 sequences are MDHEN and SYDVKM. The CDR3 extends over 12 amino acids. With 5 bases removed from V and 8 bases from J, the gap between germline ends came to 12 bases. The CDR3 sequence is CASSGTGGEAFF. The CDR3 DNA reads as TGTGCCAGCAGTGGCACGGGGGGGGAAGCTTTCTTT. Looking up the rest from reference TRBV28 and TRBJ1-1 gives the full variable domain: DVKVTQSSRYLVKRTGEKVFLECVQDMDHENMFWYRQDPGLGLRLIYFSYDVKMKEKGDIPEGYSVSREKKERFSLILESASTNQTSMYLCASSGTGGEAFFGQGTRLTVV.

This clone has just a few counts. V usage is TRBV2 and J usage is TRBJ1-4; D not certain. CDR1 and CDR2 (germline): SNHLY, FYNNEI. The length of the CDR3 is 14 residues. V dropped 5 bases and J dropped 3 bases, with 10 bases sitting between them. The CDR3 bases are TGTGCCAGCAGTTCGAACAGAGCTAATGAAAAACTGTTTTTT. Its translation: CASSSNRANEKLFF.